This passage covers 18 T cell receptor beta chains from one sample sequenced in a study of T cell clusters in autoimmune cytopenias (dated by TCRdb to 2018 to 2020). For sequencing, an Illumina MiSeq was employed. TRB rearrangements were amplified by multiplex PCR following a touch-down protocol, with the TRB-A and TRB-B primer pools mixed in one tube. TCRdb reprocessed the reads, reporting each CDR3 protein sequence once and no DNA. This sample's table carries around 7,000 distinct CDR3 sequences. The ten biggest clones cover 9.9% of the sample. TRB amplification used 250 ng of peripheral blood genomic DNA, approximately 41,000 genome equivalents, per sample. This sample was also put to use in a study of T cell repertoires in aging, cancer and after chemotherapy.

Sequenced input: peripheral blood. All receptors come from a human donor in good health.

The chain couples TRBV6-2 or TRBV6-3 to TRBJ1-5. The CDR3 contains 15 residues. CDR1 is MNHEY and CDR2 is SVGEGT in the germline V gene. The CDR3 loop reads CASTQGGPSNQPQHF.

V usage is TRBV27 and J usage is TRBJ1-6; the TCRdb call, TRBD1, lacks DNA for checking. The CDR3 totals 15 residues. Germline assignment: CDR1 MNHEY and CDR2 SMNVEV (reference sequence). The CDR3 loop is CASTPWTGANSPLHF.

This clonotype is medium-sized by frequency. V gene TRBV30 combines with J gene TRBJ2-1; absent DNA, TCRdb's TRBD2 call cannot be checked. The CDR3 has 13 residues. Germline CDR1 and CDR2: GTSNPN and SVGIG (reference sequence). CDR3 region: CAWSRTFGNEQFF.

In terms of frequency, this clonotype is medium-sized. The chain recombines TRBV18 with TRBJ2-3; TCRdb calls TRBD2, which cannot be checked without DNA. This CDR3 spans 18 amino acids. Germline assignment: CDR1 KGHSH and CDR2 LQKENI. The CDR3 loop is CASSPPPGRAAITDTQYF.

This clonotype is deemed medium-sized by its frequency. The V and J genes are TRBV6-4 and TRBJ2-1; TCRdb outputs TRBD2, but without DNA this stays unchecked. The CDR3 loop spans 14 amino acids. Germline CDR1 and CDR2: MRHNA and SNTAGT. This chain's CDR3 is CASSVTTSGGEQFF.

The chain carries TRBV30 and TRBJ1-1. The CDR3 extends over 13 amino acids. Germline V CDR1 and CDR2: GTSNPN, SVGIG (reference sequence). CDR3 protein: CAWSVHLNTEAFF.

The V call is TRBV6-4, the J call TRBJ2-3; TCRdb's assignment of TRBD1 cannot be checked, as there is no DNA. CDR1 and CDR2 from the germline V gene are MRHNA and SNTAGT. The CDR3 totals 16 residues. The CDR3 sequence: CASSDLRQGHTDTQYF.

Judged by frequency, this clonotype is medium-sized. The rearrangement joins TRBV19 to TRBJ2-3; TCRdb indicates TRBD1, and absent DNA this call remains unverified. Germline V gene lookup returns CDR1 LNHDA and CDR2 SQIVND (reference sequence). The CDR3 covers 13 residues. The CDR3 spells CASGGQGVDTQYF. Full variable domain (rest looked up from reference TRBV19 and TRBJ2-3): DGGITQSPKYLFRKEGQNVTLSCEQNLNHDAMYWYRQDPGQGLRLIYYSQIVNDFQKGDIAEGYSVSREKKESFPLTVTSAQKNPTAFYLCASGGQGVDTQYFGPGTRLTVL.

Its frequency marks this clonotype as medium-sized. V is TRBV15 and J is TRBJ2-5; TCRdb picks TRBD2, but there is no DNA to check that call. This CDR3 comprises 15 residues. Germline V gene sequence: CDR1 LNHNV, CDR2 YYDKDF (reference sequence). Here the CDR3 reads CATSRDPSGLETQYF.

The gene calls are TRBV6-1 and TRBJ2-7; no DNA is available, so the TRBD2 call from TCRdb remains unchecked. CDR3 length: 15 amino acids. Germline V lookup: CDR1 MNHNS, CDR2 SASEGT. The CDR3 is CASSALAGGPYEQYF.

This clonotype is called medium-sized based on its frequency. This sequence joins TRBV6-4 and TRBJ2-2; the D gene TCRdb calls, TRBD2, cannot be checked with no DNA. The CDR3 is 14 amino acids. CDR1 is MRHNA, CDR2 SNTAGT, per germline. The CDR3 region is CASRLAGDTGELFF.

V and J are TRBV5-1 and TRBJ1-2. Germline CDR1 SGHRS, CDR2 YFSETQ. The CDR3 has 15 residues. CDR3 sequence reads: CASSKDGTPNYGYTF.

The gene calls are TRBV19 and TRBJ2-1; without DNA, the TCRdb call of TRBD2 cannot be checked. CDR1 and CDR2 (germline): LNHDA, SQIVND (reference sequence). The CDR3 extends over 15 amino acids. CDR3 in amino acids: CASSIGGLARNEQFF.

Measured by frequency, this clonotype is medium-sized. This chain joins TRBV11-1 and TRBJ2-7; TCRdb selects TRBD1, and the lack of DNA leaves this call unchecked. Germline V gene lookup returns CDR1 SGHAT and CDR2 FQDESV (reference sequence). The CDR3 runs 14 residues. The CDR3 spells CASSRGTGRGEQYF.

Considering frequency, this clonotype is medium-sized (0.01 to 0.1%). This chain links TRBV6-5 with TRBJ2-3; TCRdb proposes TRBD1, but this gene call is untestable without DNA. Per germline, CDR1 MNHEY and CDR2 SVGAGI. There are 17 residues in the CDR3. This chain's CDR3 is CASSWGPGQGVPDTQYF.

Judged by frequency, this clonotype is medium-sized (0.01 to 0.1%). This sequence joins TRBV13 and TRBJ2-3; TCRdb reports TRBD1, a call that lacks DNA to check it against. The CDR3 is made up of 17 amino acids. CDR1 is PRHDT and CDR2 is FYEKMQ in the germline V gene (reference sequence). Here the CDR3 reads CASSSPGDVPSTDTQYF.

This clonotype shows up as medium-sized by frequency. The genes are TRBV12-3 or TRBV12-4 and TRBJ2-3; TCRdb proposes TRBD1, but this gene call is untestable without DNA. The CDR3 length is 14 residues. CDR3 sequence reads: CASRPRLATDTQYF.

This clonotype counts as medium-sized by frequency. V gene TRBV19 combines with J gene TRBJ1-5; TCRdb calls TRBD1, which cannot be checked without DNA. The length of the CDR3 is 15 residues. Germline CDR1 LNHDA, CDR2 SQIVND (reference sequence). CDR3 sequence: CASSPRRTGNQPQHF. Complete variable domain (other parts from reference TRBV19 and TRBJ1-5): DGGITQSPKYLFRKEGQNVTLSCEQNLNHDAMYWYRQDPGQGLRLIYYSQIVNDFQKGDIAEGYSVSREKKESFPLTVTSAQKNPTAFYLCASSPRRTGNQPQHFGDGTRLSIL.